What follows describes a single T cell receptor (beta chain). Its antigen is unidentified. The authors ran the assay at deep level. Per the original methods: Filtering of immunoSEQ junctional sequences could not match full-length read filtering. Clones were read by immunoSEQ multiplex PCR, and TCRdb kept only the in-frame ones, dropping some. For V, J and clone size, that table is used; D and trimming come from the DNA. The data show about 600,000 clones, about 97% seen once. This record comes from a study of shared clonotypes between healthy human individuals. Study-wide results and limits: Owing to a small donor count, the genetic and exposure-history diversity represented was limited. Larger estimated richness was generally recorded for naive subsets relative to memory subsets.

The sample was naive CD4+ T cells sorted from blood. Subset indicated: CD45RA+ positively selected. The clonotype was recovered from a woman aged 25-40 years in good health.

The CDR3 coding sequence is TGTGCCAGCTCACCTTACTCCCAAGAGACCCAGTACTTC. Amino acids: CASSPYSQETQYF. This rearrangement joins TRBV18 to TRBJ2-5, with unresolved D. The V end lost 3 bases, the J end lost 1 base, and 6 bases lay between the germline ends. CDR1 and CDR2 (germline): KGHSH, LQKENI. The CDR3 extends over 13 amino acids.